This T cell receptor (beta chain) was sequenced during a study of somatic mutations in cytotoxic T cells in rheumatoid arthritis. Generated by immunoSEQ multiplex PCR, the TCRdb table keeps only in-frame clones and is missing some. In the table there are 14,000 or so clones, less than 85% of which are singletons. Per germline, CDR1 MNHEY and CDR2 SVGAGI. V was shortened by 0 bases and J by 2 bases, with 14 bases between the two germline ends. CDR3 length equals 16 residues. Input material: CD8+ T cells sorted from blood. The TCR sequence derives from an adult with rheumatoid arthritis. This chain connects TRBV6-5 to TRBJ2-7; D assignment may be TRBD1 or TRBD2 (5 bases each). In nucleotides, the CDR3 is TGTGCCAGCAGTTACTCGACCCTCGGGACCGCCTACGAGCAGTACTTC. This gives the protein CASSYSTLGTAYEQYF.